This TCR beta chain was recorded in a study of blood T cell repertoires in COVID-19. The table came from immunoSEQ multiplex PCR; TCRdb's copy has only in-frame clones and leaves some out. The data show hundreds of thousands of clones, approximately 90% seen once. CDR3 length: 13 amino acids. Deletions cut 8 bases from V and 12 bases from J, with 17 bases between. From germline, CDR1 is MDHEN and CDR2 SYDVKM. Sequenced input: PBMCs or T cells enriched from blood (not recorded which). The TCR sequence derives from a woman in her forties or fifties who had recovered from COVID-19. The V call is TRBV28, the J call TRBJ1-6; tentatively, D is TRBD1 (5 bases). The CDR3 loop is CASLDPGGIPLHF. The CDR3 DNA reads as TGTGCCAGCCTCGACCCCGGGGGAATACCCCTCCACTTT.